These T cell receptor beta chains were read from a single sample in a study of Ad26.COV2.S vaccination and SARS-CoV-2 variants. Assay used: immunoSEQ multiplex PCR; TCRdb lists only in-frame clones, some missing. The table includes approximately 400,000 clones, about 91% detected once. The sequenced sample was peripheral blood, obtained after recovery from COVID-19. Source of these receptors: a human donor who had recovered from COVID-19. The CDR3 runs from the conserved cysteine through the conserved F or W. Each record gives: D gene, V gene, J gene, clone size, CDR3 DNA, CDR3 protein. D genes are given only for firm matches. Clone sizes are given selectively: once, few, many, or a class where the clone is expanded.

-	TRBV19	TRBJ2-1	-	TGTGCCAGTAGTATGGGCCTCCGCAATGAGCAGTTCTTC	CASSMGLRNEQFF
-	TRBV11-2	TRBJ1-1	-	TGTGCCAGCAGCTTAGAGCGTATTAACACTGAAGCTTTCTTT	CASSLERINTEAFF
-	TRBV14	TRBJ2-3	-	TGTGCCAGCAGCCACCCCGCGGACACAGGTTTGGCGTCAGATACGCAGTATTTT	CASSHPADTGLASDTQYF
-	TRBV27	TRBJ1-5	-	TGTGCCAGCAGTTTGTGGGGGGCCGATCAGCCCCAGCATTTT	CASSLWGADQPQHF
-	TRBV3-1/TRBV3-2	TRBJ1-2	-	TGTGCCAGCAGCCAAGATGGAGGACGGGTCTATGGCTACACCTTC	CASSQDGGRVYGYTF
TRBD1	TRBV4-1	TRBJ2-7	once	TGCGCCAGCAGCCCGGGACAGGCGTACTACGAGCAGTACTTC	CASSPGQAYYEQYF
-	TRBV9	TRBJ1-4	-	TGTGCCAGCAGCCCACACAGAACAACTAATGAAAAACTGTTTTTT	CASSPHRTTNEKLFF
TRBD1	TRBV19	TRBJ1-5	-	TGTGCCAGTAACCCGGACAGGACCCAGCCCCAGCATTTT	CASNPDRTQPQHF
TRBD1	TRBV18	TRBJ2-5	-	TGTGCCAGCTCAAGGGACAGTCGCAGGGAGACCCAGTACTTC	CASSRDSRRETQYF
TRBD1	TRBV5-8	TRBJ1-4	-	TGTGCCAGCAGCGTGGGACAGCCTAATGAAAAACTGTTTTTT	CASSVGQPNEKLFF
-	TRBV19	TRBJ2-2	-	TGTGCCAGTAGTATTAGCAGCAGGGGACTATCCGGGGAGCTGTTTTTT	CASSISSRGLSGELFF
-	TRBV3-1/TRBV3-2	TRBJ2-1	-	TGTGCCAGCAGCCAAGACCGGACTTTCTACAATGAGCAGTTCTTC	CASSQDRTFYNEQFF
-	TRBV11-2	TRBJ2-5	-	TGTGCCAGCAGCTCGAATCAGGGTTACCAAGAGACCCAGTACTTC	CASSSNQGYQETQYF
TRBD1	TRBV6-5	TRBJ1-6	-	TGTGCCAGCAGCCAGGGGGCAGATAATTCACCCCTCCACTTT	CASSQGADNSPLHF
-	TRBV11-2	TRBJ1-5	-	TGTGCCAGCAGCTTAGCTCCGGGCAATCAGCCCCAGCATTTT	CASSLAPGNQPQHF
-	TRBV9	TRBJ2-2	few	TGTGCCAGCAGCCCTCCCGGGGAGCTGTTTTTT	CASSPPGELFF
TRBD1	TRBV6-5	TRBJ2-1	-	TGTGCCAGCAAGGGGGGAGGGACAGGGGGAAATGAGCAGTTCTTC	CASKGGGTGGNEQFF
TRBD2	TRBV27	TRBJ2-1	-	TGTGCCAGCAGTTTAGAAGCGGGGGGACTCTACAATGAGCAGTTCTTC	CASSLEAGGLYNEQFF
-	TRBV6-5	TRBJ1-3	-	TGTGCCAGCAGTTACTCTGCATTATCTGGAAACACCATATATTTT	CASSYSALSGNTIYF
TRBD1	TRBV19	TRBJ1-5	few	TGTGCCAGTAGTAGGGACAGGGGCAATCAGCCCCAGCATTTT	CASSRDRGNQPQHF
-	TRBV2	TRBJ2-1	-	TGTGCCAGCAGCGGGGACATAAGCAAGCAGTTCTTC	CASSGDISKQFF
TRBD2	TRBV10-2	TRBJ2-7	-	TGCGCCAGCAGTGGGCGGGGGGCGGGAGAGCAGTACTTC	CASSGRGAGEQYF
TRBD1	TRBV6-6	TRBJ1-6	-	TGTGCCAGCAGAGGGACAGAGAATTCACCCCTCCACTTT	CASRGTENSPLHF
TRBD1	TRBV15	TRBJ1-2	-	TGTGCCACCAGCAGAGCAACAGGGGCTCGGGGCTACACCTTC	CATSRATGARGYTF
TRBD1	TRBV19	TRBJ2-3	-	TGTGCCAGTAGCCGGGACAGGCATGGGGCAGATACGCAGTATTTT	CASSRDRHGADTQYF
-	TRBV13	TRBJ2-7	-	TGTACCAGCAGCCGAGACGGGTCAAGGGCCTACTACGAGCAGTACTTC	CTSSRDGSRAYYEQYF
TRBD2	TRBV9	TRBJ2-3	-	TGTGCCAGCAGCGTAGAGGGGACTAGCGGGGGGGGCACAGATACGCAGTATTTT	CASSVEGTSGGGTDTQYF
-	TRBV27	TRBJ1-1	-	TGTGCCAGCAGTTCCCTGGTGGGGATGAACACTGAAGCTTTCTTT	CASSSLVGMNTEAFF
-	TRBV9	TRBJ2-1	-	TGTGCCAGCAGTATAGAAGACGATGAGCAGTTCTTC	CASSIEDDEQFF
-	TRBV2	TRBJ1-5	-	TGTGCCAGCAGTGATCACAGAGGCAATCAGCCCCAGCATTTT	CASSDHRGNQPQHF
TRBD2	TRBV14	TRBJ2-4	-	TGTGCCAGCAGCTCCTGGACTAGCGGGGCCGTGGGAAACATTCAGTACTTC	CASSSWTSGAVGNIQYF
-	TRBV4-1	TRBJ2-2	-	TGCGCCAGCAGCCAAAGACAGCGAGACACCGGGGAGCTGTTTTTT	CASSQRQRDTGELFF
-	TRBV13	TRBJ2-4	-	TGTGCCAGCAGCTTAGGTAGGGGTGCTAAAAACATTCAGTACTTC	CASSLGRGAKNIQYF
-	TRBV11-2	TRBJ1-4	once	TGTGCCAGCACCATTGCGAGGGGCGAAAAACTGTTTTTT	CASTIARGEKLFF
-	TRBV6-1	TRBJ1-2	-	TGTGCCAGCAGTGAATTGGGCAGTAACTATGGCTACACCTTC	CASSELGSNYGYTF
-	TRBV6-5	TRBJ2-7	-	TGTGCCAGCAGTAACCCTCCGGGGGTTCACGAGCAGTACTTC	CASSNPPGVHEQYF
TRBD2	TRBV10-1	TRBJ2-7	-	TGCGCCAGCAGTCCGGGACTAGCGGCTTCTTCCGAGCAGTACTTC	CASSPGLAASSEQYF
TRBD2	TRBV13	TRBJ2-2	-	TGTGCCAGCAGCCGGGGGGTTGCCGGGGAGCTGTTTTTT	CASSRGVAGELFF
-	TRBV6-2/TRBV6-3	TRBJ1-1	-	TGTGCCAGCAGTTACTTACGGGGGTTGAACACTGAAGCTTTCTTT	CASSYLRGLNTEAFF
TRBD2	TRBV6-1	TRBJ2-1	-	TGTGCCAGCAGTGAATTTGAGCGGGGCCACTTGGCTAATGAGCAGTTCTTC	CASSEFERGHLANEQFF
-	TRBV11-2	TRBJ1-2	-	TGTGCCAGCAGCTTAGACCAGGGCTATGGCTACACCTTC	CASSLDQGYGYTF
-	TRBV2	TRBJ2-7	-	TGTGCCAGCAGTGAATCGGGTCTCCCCAACGAGCAGTACTTC	CASSESGLPNEQYF
-	TRBV7-9	TRBJ2-7	-	TGTGCCAGCAGCGATCCCATTAACTCCTACGAGCAGTACTTC	CASSDPINSYEQYF